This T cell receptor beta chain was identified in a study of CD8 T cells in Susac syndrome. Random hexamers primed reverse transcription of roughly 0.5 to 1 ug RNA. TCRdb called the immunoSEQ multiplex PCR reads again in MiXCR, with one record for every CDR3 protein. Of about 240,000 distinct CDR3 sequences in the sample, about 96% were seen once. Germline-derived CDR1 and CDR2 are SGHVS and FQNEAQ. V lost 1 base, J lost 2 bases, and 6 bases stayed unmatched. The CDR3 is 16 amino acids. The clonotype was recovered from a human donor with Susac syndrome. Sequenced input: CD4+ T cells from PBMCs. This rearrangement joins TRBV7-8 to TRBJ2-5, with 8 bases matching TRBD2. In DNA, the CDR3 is TGTGCCAGCAGCTTAGGCTTAGGCGGGAGGCAAGAGACCCAGTACTTC. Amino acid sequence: CASSLGLGGRQETQYF.